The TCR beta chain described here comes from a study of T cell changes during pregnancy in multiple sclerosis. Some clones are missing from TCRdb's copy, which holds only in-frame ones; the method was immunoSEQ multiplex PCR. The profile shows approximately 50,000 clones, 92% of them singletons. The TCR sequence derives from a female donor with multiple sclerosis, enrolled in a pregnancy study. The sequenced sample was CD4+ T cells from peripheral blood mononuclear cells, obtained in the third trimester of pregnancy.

In nucleotides, the CDR3 is TGTGCCAGCAGCCGGACTAGCGGGACCTACGAGCAGTACTTC. This gives the protein CASSRTSGTYEQYF. The chain joins TRBV27 to TRBJ2-7, with 12 bases identical to TRBD2. The CDR3 runs to 14 residues. The V segment lost 6 bases and the J segment 2 bases; nucleotides outside the gene matches: 2. Germline CDR1 and CDR2: MNHEY and SMNVEV (reference sequence).